This T cell receptor beta chain was recorded in a study of preoperative IRX-2 immunotherapy in early breast cancer. TCRdb keeps only in-frame clones here, not all; method: immunoSEQ multiplex PCR. The sample contains about 98,000 clones, about nine tenths of which appear only once. Germline V gene data show CDR1 as MNHGY and CDR2 as SAAAGT. The length of the CDR3 is 14 residues. Trimming took 6 bases from V and 5 from J, leaving 16 bases between them. Treatment defined: preoperative locoregional IRX-2 cytokine immunotherapy. Samples came from a phase Ib trial of preoperative locoregional IRX-2 cytokine immunotherapy.

V gene TRBV6-8 combines with J gene TRBJ1-2, with D uncertain. This receptor was obtained from a human donor with breast cancer. The source was tumor tissue, collected after IRX-2 immunotherapy. Here the CDR3 reads CASRGFEWAYGYTF. In DNA, the CDR3 is TGTGCCAGCAGGGGGTTTGAGTGGGCGTATGGCTACACCTTC.